These T cell receptor beta chains were read from a single sample in a study of T cell responses to AZD1222 COVID-19 vaccine. TCRdb keeps only in-frame clones here, not all; method: immunoSEQ multiplex PCR. In the table there are approximately 190,000 clones, 87% of which are singletons. The sequencing used peripheral blood, collected on day 0 of MenACWY control vaccination. The receptors originated from an adult in good health. Both conserved end residues are part of each CDR3. The order of the fields is V gene, J gene, clone size, CDR3 protein. Size values are once, few and many counts, or a class for expanded clones, and some rows have none.

>TRBV7-9|TRBJ1-2|NA
CWDVGRKANYGYTF
>TRBV19|TRBJ1-1|NA
CASSIGGPLVNTEAFF
>TRBV18|TRBJ1-4|NA
CASSPGQGGEKLFF
>TRBV6-2/TRBV6-3|TRBJ2-7|NA
CASSYLGADEQYF
>TRBV28|TRBJ1-1|NA
CASRGPRETEAFF
>TRBV30|TRBJ1-6|NA
CAWSAGTLILGSPLHF
>TRBV30|TRBJ2-7|once
CALSGRTYEQYF
>TRBV19|TRBJ2-4|NA
CASSPDLAGGPYIQYF
>TRBV5-4|TRBJ2-5|NA
CASSLGRKETQYF
>TRBV12-2|TRBJ1-4|NA
CASRFIAPRRAKLFF
>TRBV19|TRBJ2-1|few
CASSITLAGGSNEQFF
>TRBV28|TRBJ1-1|few
CASLITEAFF
>TRBV6-2/TRBV6-3|TRBJ1-1|NA
CASSSVVLAEAFF
>TRBV9|TRBJ2-6|NA
CASSGGASGANVLTF
>TRBV7-8|TRBJ1-4|NA
CASSLIQGGNEKLFF
>TRBV9|TRBJ2-7|NA
CASSTGLAGGTYEQYF
>TRBV7-2|TRBJ2-3|NA
CASSPPSGRRGGTDTQYF
>TRBV2|TRBJ1-2|NA
CASSYTGGPRANYGYTF
>TRBV28|TRBJ1-5|NA
CASRSRQGPNQPQHF
>TRBV15|TRBJ1-2|once
CATSRDTGTNYGYTF
>TRBV7-2|TRBJ1-4|NA
CASSLAGVATNEKLFF
>TRBV27|TRBJ2-1|NA
CASSHGTSGNNNEQFF
>TRBV2|TRBJ2-4|NA
CASSLLIAKNIQYF
>TRBV5-5|TRBJ2-1|NA
CASSLGFGEQFF
>TRBV19|TRBJ2-7|NA
CASTPTAGTATEQYF
>TRBV9|TRBJ1-1|few
CASSAQGRGTEAFF
>TRBV11-2|TRBJ2-1|NA
CASSLERDSYNEQFF
>TRBV12-3/TRBV12-4|TRBJ1-2|few
CASTFGGLYGYTF
>TRBV27|TRBJ1-2|NA
CASSFRGQSYGYTF
>TRBV4-2|TRBJ2-1|once
CASSQDRGAGGFDEQFF
>TRBV29-1|TRBJ2-7|NA
CSGRGDTYEQYF
>TRBV15|TRBJ2-4|once
CATSRAPGTSTLAKNIQYF
>TRBV28|TRBJ1-6|NA
CASCQGDSPLHF
>TRBV7-2|TRBJ2-3|NA
CASSSGPNSDTQYF
>TRBV7-9|TRBJ1-4|NA
CASSSGRILSNEKLFF
>TRBV28|TRBJ1-6|NA
CASSSGTLDSPLHF
>TRBV6-5|TRBJ2-1|NA
CASSYLGSSYNEQFF
>TRBV4-1|TRBJ2-5|few
CASSQDQGARETQYF
>TRBV5-1|TRBJ2-3|NA
CASSWDRFSDTQYF
>TRBV3-1/TRBV3-2|TRBJ2-1|NA
CASSFGGAGAVEQFF
>TRBV9|TRBJ2-7|once
CASSGSGTGFYEQYF
>TRBV12-2|TRBJ2-3|NA
CASRWCGEPEGTDTQYF
>TRBV6-2/TRBV6-3|TRBJ1-1|NA
CASSSPLEGKNTEAFF
>TRBV29-1|TRBJ1-1|NA
CSAWGQPNTEAFF
>TRBV27|TRBJ1-2|NA
CASSPSRQPIYGYTF
>TRBV27|TRBJ2-7|once
CASWDRAEQYF
>TRBV28|TRBJ2-1|NA
CASSFAGGRNEQFF
>TRBV7-9|TRBJ1-2|NA
CASSLVGQAVYGYTF
>TRBV7-9|TRBJ2-1|NA
CASSLIRTGSTYNEQFF
>TRBV2|TRBJ2-7|NA
CASSEALAGRSYEQYF